The 20 T cell receptor beta chains reported below all come from one sample, sequenced in a study of cytomegalovirus exposure and HLA in healthy donors. PCR amplification relied on 60 Vbeta primers (plus 13 Jbeta primers). Measured with immunoSEQ multiplex PCR; TCRdb has only the in-frame clones, and not every one. In the table there are about 120,000 clones, 65% to 80% of which are singletons. What was sequenced was PBMCs. Source of these receptors: a woman between 40 and 50 years old in good health and CMV-seropositive.

The chain has TRBV10-3 and TRBJ2-5; the match to TRBD1 covers 8 bases. This CDR3 is 16 amino acids long. V gave up 4 bases and J gave up 2 bases; unmatched junction bases: 9. Per germline, CDR1 ENHRY and CDR2 SYGVKD. CDR3 coding DNA: TGTGCCATCAGTGCCTCAACCGGGACAGGACAAGAGACCCAGTACTTC. Protein product: CAISASTGTGQETQYF.

This clone was seen more than once but under ten times. The chain employs TRBV19 and TRBJ1-2, with TRBD1 matching 7 bases. Germline lookup yields CDR1 LNHDA and CDR2 SQIVND (reference sequence). The CDR3 is made up of 12 amino acids. Germline trimming cut 6 bases from V and 5 bases from J; bases unmatched to any gene: 3. CDR3 protein: CASRGQEYGYTF. CDR3 sequence (DNA): TGTGCCAGTAGAGGACAGGAGTATGGCTACACCTTC.

This clone appeared once. This chain uses TRBV9 with TRBJ1-6; D is undetermined. This CDR3 has 14 amino acids. Trimming removed 1 base from V and 9 bases from J, with 11 bases in between. In germline, CDR1 is SGDLS, CDR2 YYNGEE. The CDR3 nucleotides are TGTGCCAGCAGCGTACGGCAGGATGGTTCACCCCTCCACTTT. Protein: CASSVRQDGSPLHF.

J is TRBJ2-5 and V is TRBV7-2, with a tentative D call TRBD2 (5 bases). V lost 3 bases to trimming and J lost 5 bases, with 16 bases between them. The germline CDR1 and CDR2 sequences are SGHTA and FQGNSA. This CDR3 comprises 15 residues. CDR3 nucleotide sequence: TGTGCCAGCAGCTTCGGGCCGCGGGCGCGGGAGACCCAGTACTTC. It specifies CASSFGPRARETQYF.

In this sample, this clone turned up a few times. V and J are TRBV30 and TRBJ2-5, with 7 bases that match TRBD1. The CDR3 length is 13 residues. Germline V gives CDR1 GTSNPN, CDR2 SVGIG (reference sequence). The junction had 6 bases not matched to a gene; V was cut back by 7 bases and J by 1 base. The CDR3 DNA is TGTGCCTCGGGACAGAATGCCCAAGAGACCCAGTACTTC. Its protein product is CASGQNAQETQYF.

This clone was detected only a few times. J is TRBJ1-2 and V is TRBV5-4, with a weak D call TRBD1 (6 bases). The length of the CDR3 is 14 residues. Germline lookup yields CDR1 SGHNT and CDR2 YYREEE (reference sequence). The V gene lost 4 bases and the J gene lost 4 bases, with 14 bases spanning the gap. CDR3 in DNA: TGTGCCAGCAGCCCGACAGGTTCCGCCTATGGCTACACCTTC. The encoded protein is CASSPTGSAYGYTF.

This clone was picked up a small number of times. The J gene is TRBJ2-1, the V gene TRBV7-2, with D unresolved. Per germline, CDR1 SGHTA and CDR2 FQGNSA. Trimming cost V 1 base and J 7 bases, with 14 bases left between them. The CDR3 totals 15 residues. CDR3 protein: CASSLVARSRNEQFF. DNA for the CDR3: TGTGCCAGCAGCTTAGTCGCTCGCTCGAGAAATGAGCAGTTCTTC.

This clone was seen only once. The chain recombines TRBV27 with TRBJ1-1, with 9 bases fitting TRBD1. CDR1 is MNHEY, CDR2 SMNVEV, per germline (reference sequence). The CDR3 has 14 amino acids. Germline trimming cut 5 bases from V and 3 bases from J; bases unmatched to any gene: 4. CDR3 DNA: TGTGCCAGCAGTCGGACAGGGGCCTACACTGAAGCTTTCTTT. This codes for CASSRTGAYTEAFF.

This clone was seen only once. This sequence joins TRBV13 and TRBJ2-7; possible D gene TRBD2, 5 bases. The CDR3 has 16 amino acids. V lost 0 bases and J lost 7, with 19 bases in between. Germline CDR1 reads PRHDT; CDR2 reads FYEKMQ (reference sequence). CDR3 region: CASSLGLSGFQREQYF. CDR3 coding DNA: TGTGCCAGCAGCTTAGGCCTGAGCGGCTTCCAGAGAGAGCAGTACTTC.

The chain carries TRBV2 and TRBJ2-7; D not resolved. Deletions cut 6 bases from V and 1 base from J, with 10 bases between. CDR3 size: 13 residues. Germline V CDR1 and CDR2: SNHLY, FYNNEI. CDR3 sequence: CASSLTPSYEQYF. As DNA, the CDR3 is TGTGCCAGCAGCCTGACACCGTCCTACGAGCAGTACTTC. The full variable domain, in which reference TRBV2 and TRBJ2-7 provide the parts outside the CDR3, is EPEVTQTPSHQVTQMGQEVILRCVPISNHLYFYWYRQILGQKVEFLVSFYNNEISEKSEIFDDQFSVERPDGSNFTLKIRSTKLEDSAMYFCASSLTPSYEQYFGPGTRLTVT.

The chain couples TRBV10-3 to TRBJ1-6; a possible D gene is TRBD1 (5 bases). Germline CDR1 reads ENHRY; CDR2 reads SYGVKD. Trimming stripped 7 bases from V and 5 bases from J, with 9 bases between. This CDR3 comprises 13 residues. The CDR3 region has the DNA TGTGCCATCACGGGGGAGAATAATTCACCCCTCCACTTT. Residues: CAITGENNSPLHF.

This sequence joins TRBV6-5 and TRBJ1-3, with 7 bases matching TRBD1. Trimming cost V 6 bases and J 4 bases; bases outside gene matches: 6. The CDR3 totals 14 residues. Germline V lookup: CDR1 MNHEY, CDR2 SVGAGI. This chain's CDR3 is CASSPGGRGNTIYF. The CDR3 DNA sequence: TGTGCCAGCAGCCCAGGGGGTAGAGGAAACACCATATATTTT.

The chain has TRBV7-2 and TRBJ1-5, with 12 bases identical to TRBD1. This CDR3 comprises 16 residues. Germline lookup yields CDR1 SGHTA and CDR2 FQGNSA. With 1 base clipped from V and 6 bases from J, the junction kept 4 bases outside the gene matches. The CDR3: CASSLEGQGASQPQHF. The DNA of the CDR3 is TGTGCCAGCAGCTTAGAGGGACAGGGGGCAAGTCAGCCCCAGCATTTT.

This clone showed up just a few times. The V and J genes are TRBV29-1 and TRBJ2-7, with D maybe TRBD1 (6 bases). Germline V gene sequence: CDR1 SQVTM, CDR2 ANQGSEA. This CDR3 has 12 residues. The V gene lost 8 bases and the J gene lost 0 bases, with 11 bases spanning the gap. CDR3 residues: CSFRDNSYEQYF. The CDR3 DNA follows: TGCAGCTTCCGGGACAACTCCTACGAGCAGTACTTC.

As concerns this clone: The junction does not match germline at one end; this may be a read error. This chain joins TRBV18 and TRBJ2-3; 7 bases align to TRBD2. CDR1 and CDR2 from the germline V gene are KGHSH and LQKENI. This CDR3 is built from 16 residues. The CDR3 reads CASSPRDSGYTDTQYF. The CDR3 DNA reads TGTGCCAGCTCCCCACGGGATAGCGGGTACACAGATACGCAGTATTTT.

The J gene is TRBJ2-5, the V gene TRBV4-2; D is unclear. Germline V lookup: CDR1 LGHNA, CDR2 YNFKEQ. The V gene lost 0 bases and the J gene lost 1 base, with 9 bases spanning the gap. The CDR3 consists of 15 residues. The CDR3 DNA reads as TGTGCCAGCAGCCAAGAAGGTCAGCGCCAAGAGACCCAGTACTTC. This gives the protein CASSQEGQRQETQYF.

Note on this clone: Other DNA variants within this sample encode the same CDR3. The V and J genes are TRBV18 and TRBJ1-5; perhaps TRBD1 as D (6 bases). Germline values: CDR1 KGHSH, CDR2 LQKENI. V shed 2 bases and J shed 5 bases, with 7 bases lying between them. The CDR3 is 13 amino acids. For the CDR3, the DNA is TGTGCCAGCTCACCAGCAGGGGATCAGCCCCAGCATTTT. It codes for CASSPAGDQPQHF.

The chain recombines TRBV7-3 with TRBJ2-1, with 10 bases identical to TRBD2. This CDR3 has 16 residues. The germline V gene encodes CDR1 SGHTA and CDR2 FQGTGA. V lost 2 bases and J lost 8; bases outside the gene matches: 9. The CDR3 region has the DNA TGTGCCAGCAGCTTATGGGTATCTAGCGGGAGTGATGAGCAGTTCTTC. Protein sequence: CASSLWVSSGSDEQFF. Filled out from reference TRBV7-3 and TRBJ2-1, the complete variable domain reads GAGVSQTPSNKVTEKGKYVELRCDPISGHTALYWYRQSLGQGPEFLIYFQGTGAADDSGLPNDRFFAVRPEGSVSTLKIQRTERGDSAVYLCASSLWVSSGSDEQFFGPGTRLTVL.

Only a few counts were recorded for this clone. The CDR3 nucleotides read TGTGCCATCAGTGAGGCAGGGGCGGACTATGGCTACACCTTC. This encodes CAISEAGADYGYTF. The V call is TRBV10-3, the J call TRBJ1-2, with D tentatively TRBD1 (6 bases). Germline V lookup: CDR1 ENHRY, CDR2 SYGVKD. V lost 2 bases and J lost 3, with 10 bases in between. CDR3 length equals 14 residues.

The chain recombines TRBV9 with TRBJ2-5, with TRBD1 matching over 8 bases. The CDR3 spans 15 residues. J gave up 1 base and V 7 bases, and 9 bases lay outside the gene matches. The germline V gene encodes CDR1 SGDLS and CDR2 YYNGEE. CDR3: CASAVNGQGQETQYF. As DNA, the CDR3 is TGTGCCAGCGCGGTAAATGGACAGGGCCAAGAGACCCAGTACTTC.